These 3 T cell receptor beta chains originate from one sample sequenced in a study of CXCR3-negative and CXCR3-positive naive CD8 T cells. Preparation of TRB cDNA libraries relied on 5' RACE carrying UMI labels. TCRdb re-called the 5' RACE reads and shows each CDR3 protein once, DNA omitted. The sample includes tens of thousands of distinct CDR3 sequences. The specimen sequenced was naive CXCR3- CD8+ T cells from blood. The subset here: CD45RO-CCR7+CD27+CD95- naive CD8+ T cells lacking CXCR3 (TNR3-). The origin of the receptors is a human donor in good health. Some clones in this sample may be carry-over from other donors' samples.

The chain couples TRBV21-1 to TRBJ2-1. TRBV21-1 is recorded as a pseudogene. There are 15 residues in the CDR3. The CDR3 protein is CASSKDGSTYNEQFF.

The CDR3 loop reads CSARDIGRSNTEAFF. The chain uses TRBV20-1 and TRBJ1-1; TCRdb reports TRBD1, a call that lacks DNA to check it against. The germline gives CDR1 DFQATT, CDR2 SNEGSKA (reference sequence). The CDR3 has 15 residues.

According to its frequency, this clonotype is medium-sized (0.01 to 0.1%). V and J are TRBV15 and TRBJ2-7; the D call from TCRdb, TRBD1, cannot be confirmed without DNA. CDR1 and CDR2 from the germline V gene are LNHNV and YYDKDF (reference sequence). There are 15 residues in the CDR3. The CDR3: CATSRTGTPVYEQYF.